A selection of T cell receptor beta chains follows, all from one sample in a study of blood T cell repertoires in COVID-19. TCRdb's copy holds only in-frame clones and misses some; the assay was immunoSEQ multiplex PCR. The sample has under 300,000 clones, more than 70% seen once; the top ten hold 12%. Sequencing used peripheral blood. Receptors were obtained from a man at least 80 years old with acute or convalescent COVID-19. The CDR3 runs from the conserved cysteine through the conserved F or W. A D gene is named only where the DNA matches it firmly. Size tells how often a clone was seen (once, few, many) or the class of an expanded clone, and some rows leave it out.

j_gene,v_gene,d_gene,abundance,CDR3nt,CDR3aa
TRBJ2-5,TRBV3-1/TRBV3-2,TRBD2,NA,TGTGCCAGCAGCCAGCGACTAGCGGGGTACCAAGAGACCCAGTACTTC,CASSQRLAGYQETQYF
TRBJ1-4,TRBV7-2,NA,NA,TGTGCCAGCAGCCTTGGTACACCAAATGAAAAACTGTTTTTT,CASSLGTPNEKLFF
TRBJ1-4,TRBV7-8,NA,NA,TGTGCCAGCAGCCGCCGTATGGAAAAACTGTTTTTT,CASSRRMEKLFF
TRBJ2-5,TRBV21-1,NA,few,TGTGCCAGCAGGACAGACCAAGAGACCCAGTACTTC,CASRTDQETQYF
TRBJ2-1,TRBV10-2,NA,NA,TGCGCCAGCAGTCGGGAGTACCCCCATTCCAATGAGCAGTTCTTC,CASSREYPHSNEQFF
TRBJ1-1,TRBV19,TRBD1,NA,TGTGCCAGTAGTACCACACAGGGGGCGGTGAGCACTGAAGCTTTCTTT,CASSTTQGAVSTEAFF
TRBJ1-3,TRBV23-1,TRBD1,NA,TGCGCCAGCAGTCACAAACCGGGACAGCTGGCTGGAAACACCATATATTTT,CASSHKPGQLAGNTIYF
TRBJ1-2,TRBV28,NA,few,TGTGCCAGCAGTTTGGGCATGGGCTACACCTTC,CASSLGMGYTF
TRBJ1-5,TRBV13,TRBD1,NA,TGTGCCAGCAGCCTCAACAGGGGGGCAAATCAGCCCCAGCATTTT,CASSLNRGANQPQHF
TRBJ1-4,TRBV12-3/TRBV12-4,NA,once,TGTGCCTGCGGAGCAACTAATGAAAAACTGTTTTTT,CACGATNEKLFF
TRBJ2-2,TRBV6-5,NA,NA,TGTGCCAGCAGACGCGAGATGAACGGGGAGCTGTTTTTT,CASRREMNGELFF
TRBJ2-3,TRBV2,TRBD2,NA,TGTGCCAGCAGTCTAGCGGGTACAGATACGCAGTATTTT,CASSLAGTDTQYF
TRBJ1-2,TRBV21-1,NA,NA,TGTGCCAGCAGCCTATCCGGGAACCGGGACAGGGTTTACTATGGCTACACCTTC,CASSLSGNRDRVYYGYTF
TRBJ1-5,TRBV9,TRBD1,NA,TGTGCCAGCAGCGGGGGGACAGGTCGCAATAGCAATCAGCCCCAGCATTTT,CASSGGTGRNSNQPQHF
TRBJ1-6,TRBV7-8,NA,NA,TGTGCCAGCAGCTTATGGGCAGATAATTCACCCCTCCACTTT,CASSLWADNSPLHF
TRBJ2-1,TRBV3-1/TRBV3-2,NA,NA,TGTGCCAGCAGCCAAATGGCTGGGGACTTTTCCTACAATGAGCAGTTCTTC,CASSQMAGDFSYNEQFF
TRBJ2-7,TRBV7-9,TRBD2,NA,TGTGCCAGCAGCTCCAATTTAGGGACTAGCGGGAGGGCCTACGAGCAGTACTTC,CASSSNLGTSGRAYEQYF
TRBJ1-2,TRBV7-9,NA,NA,TGTGCCAGCAGCTTAATGAGACAGGCGTTCATCGAGGGCTACACCTTC,CASSLMRQAFIEGYTF
TRBJ2-1,TRBV7-2,TRBD2,NA,TGTGCCAGCAGTAAGCGGGGAAACAATGAGCAGTTCTTC,CASSKRGNNEQFF
TRBJ1-5,TRBV5-7,TRBD1,once,TGTGCCAGCAGCTGGGGGGACAGAAATCAGCCCCAGCATTTT,CASSWGDRNQPQHF
TRBJ2-3,TRBV27,NA,NA,TGTGCCAGCAGTTTATCAAAGACTGCTACCGCAGATACGCAGTATTTT,CASSLSKTATADTQYF
TRBJ1-5,TRBV2,NA,NA,TGTGCCAGCAGTGATCTAGGATACAATCAGCCCCAGCATTTT,CASSDLGYNQPQHF
TRBJ1-2,TRBV5-4,TRBD1,NA,TGTGCCAGCAGCTCCCGGGACAGGGGAGGTGGCTACACCTTC,CASSSRDRGGGYTF
TRBJ1-6,TRBV12-3/TRBV12-4,NA,NA,TGTGCCAGCAGTTTGTGGAGGGCACCCCTCCACTTT,CASSLWRAPLHF
TRBJ1-4,TRBV6-2/TRBV6-3,TRBD1,NA,TGTGCCAGCAGTTCGGACAGGCGAAATGAAAAACTGTTTTTT,CASSSDRRNEKLFF
TRBJ1-5,TRBV2,TRBD1,NA,TGTGCCAGCAGTGGGGACAGGGTAGATCAGCCCCAGCATTTT,CASSGDRVDQPQHF
TRBJ2-1,TRBV5-1,TRBD1,NA,TGCGCCAGCAGCTTGGGACAGGGGTTTTGCAATGAGCAGTTCTTC,CASSLGQGFCNEQFF
TRBJ1-1,TRBV7-9,NA,NA,TGTGCCAGCAGCTCCGCGGGCTTCGGCACTGAAGCTTTCTTT,CASSSAGFGTEAFF
TRBJ1-2,TRBV12-3/TRBV12-4,NA,NA,TGTGCCAGCAGTTTAGGGCGGGACTATGGCTACACCTTC,CASSLGRDYGYTF
TRBJ1-1,TRBV20-1,NA,NA,TGCAGTGCCTGGAGCACTGAAGCTTTCTTT,CSAWSTEAFF
TRBJ2-7,TRBV24-1,TRBD2,NA,TGTGCCACCAGTGACAGACTAGCGGGAGGGTACGAGCAGTACTTC,CATSDRLAGGYEQYF
TRBJ1-5,TRBV12-3/TRBV12-4,TRBD1,NA,TGTGCCAGCGATCAGGACAGGATTCAGCCCCAGCATTTT,CASDQDRIQPQHF
TRBJ1-6,TRBV10-3,NA,NA,TGTGCCATCAGTGAGCGTCAGGTAGGATCACCCCTCCACTTT,CAISERQVGSPLHF
TRBJ1-5,TRBV19,NA,NA,TGTGCCAGTAGTTCACAGTCTAGCAATCAGCCCCAGCATTTT,CASSSQSSNQPQHF
TRBJ1-3,TRBV7-2,TRBD1,NA,TGTGCCAGCAGCCCCGGGACAGGGAGGTTCTCTGGAAACACCATATATTTT,CASSPGTGRFSGNTIYF
TRBJ2-2,TRBV24-1,NA,NA,TGTGCCACCAGCCCCTTGGTGAGTCGGGAGCTGTTTTTT,CATSPLVSRELFF
TRBJ1-5,TRBV28,TRBD1,NA,TGTGCCAGCAGTTCCGGGACAGGGTCTTCCCAGCCCCAGCATTTT,CASSSGTGSSQPQHF
TRBJ1-1,TRBV3-1/TRBV3-2,NA,NA,TGTGCCAGCACCCTAGGGGGGGCAGTAGCTTTCTTT,CASTLGGAVAFF
TRBJ1-1,TRBV29-1,NA,few,TGCAGCGTTGTCACGGGGGGTTACACTGAAGCTTTCTTT,CSVVTGGYTEAFF
TRBJ1-3,TRBV4-3,NA,NA,TGCGCCAGCAGCCATCGCTTCCCCGGGGGGGTTGGAAACACCATATATTTT,CASSHRFPGGVGNTIYF